This T cell receptor (beta chain) was retrieved from a study of T-cell memory formation after mild COVID-19 (dated by TCRdb to about 2021). Notes on the research overall: Most TCR sequence clusters were specific to one of the two donors. The cohort comprised two young, previously healthy adult volunteers, one female and one male. In a couple of donors, T-cell clones that expanded and contracted after mild COVID-19 were followed by sequencing TCRalpha and TCRbeta repertoires longitudinally.

What the study reported, not specific to this receptor: Only two mild cases were covered in the study, and larger cohorts including severe cases with pre-infection samples were considered necessary. Contracting CD4+ clones were found mainly in CM and EM memory subsets, while CD8+ clones were enriched in EMRA. Whether the second-wave clones peaking on day 37 were SARS-CoV-2 specific was not confirmed. Clones that contracted from day 15 to 85 showed balanced CD4/CD8 phenotypes, whereas a second wave of clones that expanded from day 15 to 37 leaned towards CD4+. The detection of some responding clones in pre-infection memory suggests that pre-existing cross-reactive memory T cells joined the SARS-CoV-2 response.

The CDR3 measures 15 amino acids from cysteine to phenylalanine. Kept here is only the CDR3 DNA, which spans 45 bases and is read in frame from base 1. For this chain, trimming is 3 bases at the V end and 5 bases at the J end, and the number of junction bases without a gene match is 6. In the case of this clonotype: What antigen it recognizes has not been identified. Within one base of it there is no much larger clone, and no base qualities were kept.

Ficoll-Paque density gradient centrifugation was used to isolate PBMCs. Instrument on record: Illumina NovaSeq 6000. cDNA libraries for TCRalpha and TCRbeta were prepared by 5'RACE using constant-segment primers, with sample barcodes and unique molecular identifiers added. Trizol reagent was used to extract RNA from every sample. Libraries were amplified in two PCR steps, with a second sample barcode and Illumina TruSeq adapters added in the second step. The libraries were sequenced on an Illumina NovaSeq using 2 x 150 bp paired-end reads. The paper's processing steps were these. With migec v1.2.7, reads were demultiplexed and then collapsed into UMI-guided consensus sequences. Using mixcr v2.1.11, the UMI consensuses were aligned to TRA and TRB V and J templates and assembled into clonotypes. A clonotype was counted as expanded or contracted only if both edgeR and NoisET called the change significant, with noise models trained on biological replicates. For edgeR calls, the cutoffs were a false discovery rate-adjusted p below 0.01 and a log2 fold-change threshold of 1. As an exploratory analysis of dynamics, max-normalized trajectories of the 1000 most abundant clonotypes were examined by PCA with hierarchical clustering. Separately sequenced CD4+ and CD8+ repertoires were used to assign a CD4 or CD8 phenotype to each responding clone. TCRdb reprocessing: public reads trimmed at Q25 with fastp, clones called with MiXCR, in-frame beta chains kept. Every entry covers one CDR3 protein and lists the most common genes and DNA from its rows. TCRdb's processing, not the study's, gives the V and J calls here. The sample table holds roughly 99,000 distinct CDR3 sequences, of which approximately 15% were seen once. Jointly, the top ten make up 35% to 40% of the sample.

Material: PBMCs or a T cell subset sorted from them (not recorded which). The rearranged segments are TRBV12-3 or TRBV12-4 and TRBJ2-3; the central 9 bases match TRBD1. The receptor was isolated from a man aged 18 to 29 who had mild COVID-19 (a few samples of this study predate the infection). The sample titles of this study are shuffled in the database, so cell type and time point are left out; the donor was told from shared clones. DNA sequence: TGTGCCAGCAGTTTTGAGGACAGGGGAGGAGATACGCAGTATTTT. It encodes CASSFEDRGGDTQYF.